This is a list of T cell receptor beta chains from one sample in a study of shared clonotypes between healthy human individuals. This table comes from immunoSEQ multiplex PCR, and its TCRdb copy is limited to in-frame clones, with some not included. In the table there are more than 500,000 clones, approximately 95% of which are singletons. Sequencing used naive CD4+ T cells sorted from blood. These receptors were collected from a woman aged 25 to 45 in good health. Each CDR3 is given with its conserved first and last residue. Fields, in order: CDR3 protein, CDR3 DNA, clone size, J gene, D gene, V gene. D genes are given only for firm matches. Clone size is stated in some rows and not others, as once, few, many or a class when expanded.

CASSQRGTSGRYEQYF	TGTGCCAGCAGCCAGCGGGGGACTAGCGGGAGATACGAGCAGTACTTC	once	TRBJ2-7	TRBD2	TRBV5-4
CASSPIGTGSYEQYF	TGTGCCAGCTCACCGATCGGGACAGGCTCCTACGAGCAGTACTTC	.	TRBJ2-7	TRBD1	TRBV18
CASSARYSSSPYF	TGTGCCAGCAGTGCCCGCTACAGTTCGAGCCCTTATTTT	.	TRBJ1-5	.	TRBV27
CASSQDRDSNEKLFF	TGTGCCAGCAGCCAAGACCGGGACAGTAATGAAAAACTGTTTTTT	few	TRBJ1-4	TRBD1	TRBV4-2
CASQDRDQPQHF	TGTGCCAGCCAAGACAGGGATCAGCCCCAGCATTTT	.	TRBJ1-5	TRBD1	TRBV25-1
CASSSTSDRYNEQFF	TGTGCCAGCAGTTCGACTAGCGACAGATACAATGAGCAGTTCTTC	.	TRBJ2-1	TRBD2	TRBV7-8
CASSSTSTYEQYF	TGTGCCAGCAGCTCGACTAGTACCTACGAGCAGTACTTC	.	TRBJ2-7	.	TRBV7-9
CASSEPLTSGRNNEQFF	TGCGCCAGCAGTGAGCCTCTGACTAGCGGGAGAAACAATGAGCAGTTCTTC	.	TRBJ2-1	TRBD2	TRBV10-2
CASSREGQGSEKLFF	TGTGCCAGCAGCCGAGAGGGACAGGGAAGTGAAAAACTGTTTTTT	.	TRBJ1-4	TRBD1	TRBV5-5
CASSTGAYTEAFF	TGTGCCAGTAGTACGGGGGCGTACACTGAAGCTTTCTTT	.	TRBJ1-1	.	TRBV19
CAISEQSWEPRMFVTGELFF	TGTGCCATCAGTGAGCAATCTTGGGAACCCCGCATGTTTGTCACCGGGGAGCTGTTTTTT	once	TRBJ2-2	.	TRBV10-3
CASSLAVSVEQYF	TGCGCCAGCAGCTTGGCTGTCTCTGTCGAGCAGTACTTC	.	TRBJ2-7	.	TRBV5-1
CASSIRGPLSNTEAFF	TGTGCCAGTAGTATCAGGGGCCCCCTATCGAACACTGAAGCTTTCTTT	.	TRBJ1-1	.	TRBV19
CASSLRILANTGELFF	TGTGCCAGCAGCCTCCGAATCCTGGCGAACACCGGGGAGCTGTTTTTT	.	TRBJ2-2	.	TRBV5-6
CASSYSELASYEQYF	TGTGCCAGCAGTTACTCGGAACTAGCGAGCTACGAGCAGTACTTC	.	TRBJ2-7	TRBD2	TRBV6-6
CASSLRTGDYGYTF	TGTGCCAGCAGCTTAAGGACAGGTGACTATGGCTACACCTTC	.	TRBJ1-2	TRBD1	TRBV5-5
CASSRTGESSYEQYF	TGTGCCAGCAGTAGGACAGGTGAGAGCTCCTACGAGCAGTACTTC	few	TRBJ2-7	TRBD1	TRBV27